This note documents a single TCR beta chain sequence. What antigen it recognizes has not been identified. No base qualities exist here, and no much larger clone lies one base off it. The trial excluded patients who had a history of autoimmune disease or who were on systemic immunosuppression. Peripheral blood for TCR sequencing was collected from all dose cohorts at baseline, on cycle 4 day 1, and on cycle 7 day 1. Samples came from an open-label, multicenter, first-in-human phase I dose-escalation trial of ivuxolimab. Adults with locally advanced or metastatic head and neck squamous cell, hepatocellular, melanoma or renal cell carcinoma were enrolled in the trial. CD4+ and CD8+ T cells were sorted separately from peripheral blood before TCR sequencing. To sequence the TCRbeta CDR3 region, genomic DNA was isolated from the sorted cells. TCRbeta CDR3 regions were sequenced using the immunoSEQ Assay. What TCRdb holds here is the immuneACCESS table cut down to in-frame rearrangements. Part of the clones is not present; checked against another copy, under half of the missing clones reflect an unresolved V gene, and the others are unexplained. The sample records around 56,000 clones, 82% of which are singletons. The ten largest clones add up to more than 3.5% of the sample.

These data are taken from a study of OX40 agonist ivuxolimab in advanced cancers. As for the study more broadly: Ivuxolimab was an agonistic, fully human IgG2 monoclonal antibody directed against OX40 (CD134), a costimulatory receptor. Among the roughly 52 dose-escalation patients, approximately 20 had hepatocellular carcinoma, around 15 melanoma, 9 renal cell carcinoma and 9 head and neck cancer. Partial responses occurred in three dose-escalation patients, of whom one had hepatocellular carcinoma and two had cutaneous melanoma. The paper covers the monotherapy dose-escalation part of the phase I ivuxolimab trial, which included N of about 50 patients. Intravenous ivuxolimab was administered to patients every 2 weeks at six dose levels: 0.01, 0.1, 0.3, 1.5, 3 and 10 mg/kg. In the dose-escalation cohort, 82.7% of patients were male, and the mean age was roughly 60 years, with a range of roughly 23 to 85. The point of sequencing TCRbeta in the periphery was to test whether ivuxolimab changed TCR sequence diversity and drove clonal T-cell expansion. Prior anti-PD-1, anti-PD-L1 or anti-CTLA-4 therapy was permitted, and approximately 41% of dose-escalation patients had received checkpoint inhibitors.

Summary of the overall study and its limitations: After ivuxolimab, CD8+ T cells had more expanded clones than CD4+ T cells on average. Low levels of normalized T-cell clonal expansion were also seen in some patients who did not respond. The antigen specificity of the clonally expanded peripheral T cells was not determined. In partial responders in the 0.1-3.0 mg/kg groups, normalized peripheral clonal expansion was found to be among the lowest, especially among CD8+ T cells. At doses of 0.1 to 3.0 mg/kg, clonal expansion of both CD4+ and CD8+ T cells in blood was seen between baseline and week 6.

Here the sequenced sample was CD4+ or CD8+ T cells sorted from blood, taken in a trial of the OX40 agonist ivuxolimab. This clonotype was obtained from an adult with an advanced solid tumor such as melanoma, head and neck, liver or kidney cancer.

Here is the DNA: TGCGCCAGCAGCTCTTCAGGGGGGGACGAAAAACTGTTTTTT. Its product reads: CASSSSGGDEKLFF. The chain is assembled from TRBV5-1 and TRBJ1-4, with TRBD1 identical over 7 junction bases. From the germline V gene, CDR1 is SGHRS and CDR2 is YFSETQ. Trimming accounts for 3 bases at V and 8 bases at J, while the number of junction bases matched to no gene is 7. From the cysteine through the phenylalanine, the CDR3 covers 14 amino acids. Only CDR3 DNA remains: 42 bases, in frame from the first base.